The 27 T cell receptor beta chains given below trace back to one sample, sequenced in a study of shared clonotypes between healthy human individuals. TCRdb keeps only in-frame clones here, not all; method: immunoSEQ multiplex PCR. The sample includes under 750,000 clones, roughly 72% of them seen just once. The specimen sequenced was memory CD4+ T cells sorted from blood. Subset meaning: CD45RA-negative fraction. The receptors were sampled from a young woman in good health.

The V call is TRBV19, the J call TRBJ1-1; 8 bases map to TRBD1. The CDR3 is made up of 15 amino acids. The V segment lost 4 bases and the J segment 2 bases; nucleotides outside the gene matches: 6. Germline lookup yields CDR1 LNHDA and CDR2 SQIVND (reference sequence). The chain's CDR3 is CASSSNRGGNTEAFF. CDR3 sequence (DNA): TGTGCCAGTAGTAGCAACAGGGGGGGAAACACTGAAGCTTTCTTT.

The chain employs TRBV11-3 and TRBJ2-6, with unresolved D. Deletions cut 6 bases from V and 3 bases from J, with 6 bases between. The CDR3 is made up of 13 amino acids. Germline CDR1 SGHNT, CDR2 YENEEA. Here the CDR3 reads CASSKGGANVLTF. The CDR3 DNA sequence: TGTGCCAGCAGTAAGGGTGGGGCCAACGTCCTGACTTTC.

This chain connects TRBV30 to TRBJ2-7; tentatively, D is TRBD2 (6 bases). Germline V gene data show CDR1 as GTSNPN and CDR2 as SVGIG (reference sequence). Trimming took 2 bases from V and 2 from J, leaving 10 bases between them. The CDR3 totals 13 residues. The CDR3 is CAWSSGLAYEQYF. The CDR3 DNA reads TGTGCCTGGAGTAGCGGGTTGGCCTACGAGCAGTACTTC.

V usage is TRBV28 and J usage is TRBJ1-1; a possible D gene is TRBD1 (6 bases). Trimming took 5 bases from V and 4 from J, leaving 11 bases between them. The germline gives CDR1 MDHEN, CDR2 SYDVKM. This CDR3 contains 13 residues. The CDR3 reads CASSHTGTTEAFF. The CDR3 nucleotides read TGTGCCAGCAGTCACACAGGGACCACTGAAGCTTTCTTT.

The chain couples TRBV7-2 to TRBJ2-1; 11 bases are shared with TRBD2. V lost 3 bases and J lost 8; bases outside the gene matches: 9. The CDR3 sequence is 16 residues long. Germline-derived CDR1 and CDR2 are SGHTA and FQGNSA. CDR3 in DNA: TGTGCCAGCAGCTTGCAACTAGCGGGAGCGAGTCATGAGCAGTTCTTC. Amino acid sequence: CASSLQLAGASHEQFF.

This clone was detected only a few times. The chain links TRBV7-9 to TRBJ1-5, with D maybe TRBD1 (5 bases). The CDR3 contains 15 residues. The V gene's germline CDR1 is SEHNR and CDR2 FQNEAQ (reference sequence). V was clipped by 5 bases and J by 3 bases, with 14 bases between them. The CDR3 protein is CASSGTDRYNQPQHF. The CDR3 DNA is TGTGCCAGCAGCGGGACGGACCGTTACAATCAGCCCCAGCATTTT.

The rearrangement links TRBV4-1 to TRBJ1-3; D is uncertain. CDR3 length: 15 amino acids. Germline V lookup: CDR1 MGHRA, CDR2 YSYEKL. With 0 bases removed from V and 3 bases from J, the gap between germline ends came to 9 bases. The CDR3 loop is CASSQERVFGNTIYF. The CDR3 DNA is TGCGCCAGCAGCCAAGAGCGAGTCTTTGGAAACACCATATATTTT.

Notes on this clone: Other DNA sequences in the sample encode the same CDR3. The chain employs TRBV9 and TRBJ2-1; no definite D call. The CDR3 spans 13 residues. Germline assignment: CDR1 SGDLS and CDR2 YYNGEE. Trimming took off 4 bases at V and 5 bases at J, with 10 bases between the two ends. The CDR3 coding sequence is TGTGCCAGCAGCCCGAGACACCACAATGAGCAGTTCTTC. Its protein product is CASSPRHHNEQFF.

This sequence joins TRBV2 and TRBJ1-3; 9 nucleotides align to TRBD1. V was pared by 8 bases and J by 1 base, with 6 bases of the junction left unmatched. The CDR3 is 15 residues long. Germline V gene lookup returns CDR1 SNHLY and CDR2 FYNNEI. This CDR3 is CASGDRAVSGNTIYF. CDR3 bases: TGTGCCAGCGGGGACAGGGCCGTTTCTGGAAACACCATATATTTT.

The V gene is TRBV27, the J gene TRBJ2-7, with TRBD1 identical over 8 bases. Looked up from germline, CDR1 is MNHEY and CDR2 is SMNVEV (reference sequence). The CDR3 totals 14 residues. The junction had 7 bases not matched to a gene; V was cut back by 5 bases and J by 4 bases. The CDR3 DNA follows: TGTGCCAGCAGTCCAACTAGACAGGGGTACGAGCAGTACTTC. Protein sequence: CASSPTRQGYEQYF.

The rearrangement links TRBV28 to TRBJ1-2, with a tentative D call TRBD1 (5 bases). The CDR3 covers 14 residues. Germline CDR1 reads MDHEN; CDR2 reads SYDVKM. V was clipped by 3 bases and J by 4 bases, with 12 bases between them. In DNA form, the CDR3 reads TGTGCCAGCAGTTTGGAGGGGCGCATCTATGGCTACACCTTC. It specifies CASSLEGRIYGYTF.

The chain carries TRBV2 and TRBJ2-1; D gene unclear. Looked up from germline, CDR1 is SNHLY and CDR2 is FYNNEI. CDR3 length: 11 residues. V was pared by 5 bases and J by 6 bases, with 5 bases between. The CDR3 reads CASSITNEQFF. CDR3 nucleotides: TGTGCCAGCAGTATTACCAATGAGCAGTTCTTC.

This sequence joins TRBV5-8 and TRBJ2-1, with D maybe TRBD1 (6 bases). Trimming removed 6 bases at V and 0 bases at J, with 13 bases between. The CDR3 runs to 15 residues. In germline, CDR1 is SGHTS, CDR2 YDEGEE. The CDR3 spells CASIRDRSSYNEQFF. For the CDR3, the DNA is TGTGCCAGCATCCGAGACAGGAGCTCCTACAATGAGCAGTTCTTC.

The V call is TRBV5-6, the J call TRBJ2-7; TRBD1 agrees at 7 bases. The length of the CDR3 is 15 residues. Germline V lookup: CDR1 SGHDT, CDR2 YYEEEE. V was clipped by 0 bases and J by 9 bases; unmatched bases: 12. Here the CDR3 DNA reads TGTGCCAGCAGCTTGGGCCTGACAGGGTCTCTACGGCAGTACTTC. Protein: CASSLGLTGSLRQYF.

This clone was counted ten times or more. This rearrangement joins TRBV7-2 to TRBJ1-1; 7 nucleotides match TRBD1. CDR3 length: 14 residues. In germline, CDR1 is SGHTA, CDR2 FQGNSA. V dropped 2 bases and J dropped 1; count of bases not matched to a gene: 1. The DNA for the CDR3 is TGTGCCAGCAGCTTACACAGGGGGAACACTGAAGCTTTCTTT. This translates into CASSLHRGNTEAFF.

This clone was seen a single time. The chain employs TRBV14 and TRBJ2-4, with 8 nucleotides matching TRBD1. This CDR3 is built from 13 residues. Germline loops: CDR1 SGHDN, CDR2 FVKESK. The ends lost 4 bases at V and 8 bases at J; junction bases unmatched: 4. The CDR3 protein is CASSPTGGHIQYF. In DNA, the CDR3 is TGTGCCAGCAGCCCTACAGGGGGACACATTCAGTACTTC.

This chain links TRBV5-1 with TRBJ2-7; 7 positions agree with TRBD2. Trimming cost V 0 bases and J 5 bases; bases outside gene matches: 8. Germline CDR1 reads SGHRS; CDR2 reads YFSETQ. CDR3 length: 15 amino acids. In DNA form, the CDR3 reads TGCGCCAGCAGCTTGGTGGGGAGGGCAGTCGACGAGCAGTACTTC. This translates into CASSLVGRAVDEQYF.

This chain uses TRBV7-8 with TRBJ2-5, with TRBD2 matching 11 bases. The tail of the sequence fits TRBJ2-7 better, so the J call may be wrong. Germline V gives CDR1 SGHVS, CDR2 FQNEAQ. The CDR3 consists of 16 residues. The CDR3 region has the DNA TGTGCCAGCAGCCTCGGGACTAGCGGAATCTCCTACGAGCAGTACTTC. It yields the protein CASSLGTSGISYEQYF.

The CDR3 reads CASSSAGQGLNTEAFF. The CDR3 DNA sequence: TGTGCCAGCAGTTCCGCTGGACAGGGACTGAACACTGAAGCTTTCTTT. This chain uses TRBV28 with TRBJ1-1; the match to TRBD1 covers 8 bases. This CDR3 has 16 residues. The germline V gene has CDR1 MDHEN and CDR2 SYDVKM. The V segment lost 4 bases and the J segment 0 bases; nucleotides outside the gene matches: 7.

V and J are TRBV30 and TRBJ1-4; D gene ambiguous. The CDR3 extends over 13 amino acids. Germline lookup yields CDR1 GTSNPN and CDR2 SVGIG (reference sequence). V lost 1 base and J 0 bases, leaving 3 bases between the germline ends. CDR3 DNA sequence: TGTGCCTGGAGTGGGTCAACTAATGAAAAACTGTTTTTT. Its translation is CAWSGSTNEKLFF.

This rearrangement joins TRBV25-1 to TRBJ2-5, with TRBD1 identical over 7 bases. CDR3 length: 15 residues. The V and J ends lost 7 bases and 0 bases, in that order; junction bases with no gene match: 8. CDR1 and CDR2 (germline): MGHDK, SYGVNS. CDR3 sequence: CASNPSDRDQETQYF. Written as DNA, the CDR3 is TGTGCCAGCAATCCCTCCGACAGGGACCAAGAGACCCAGTACTTC.

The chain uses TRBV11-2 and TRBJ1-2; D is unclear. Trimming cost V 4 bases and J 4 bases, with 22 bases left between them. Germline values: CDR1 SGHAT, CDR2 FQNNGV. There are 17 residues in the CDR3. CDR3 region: CASSSDIPYIPIYGYTF. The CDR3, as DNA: TGTGCCAGCAGCTCAGACATCCCCTATATTCCTATCTATGGCTACACCTTC.

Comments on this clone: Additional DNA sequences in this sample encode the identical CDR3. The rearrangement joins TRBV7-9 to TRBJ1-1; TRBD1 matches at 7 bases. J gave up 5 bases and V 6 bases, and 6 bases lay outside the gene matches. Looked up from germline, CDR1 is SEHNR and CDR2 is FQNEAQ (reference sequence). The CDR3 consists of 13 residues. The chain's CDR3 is CASSFTGDTEAFF. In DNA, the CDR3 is TGTGCCAGCAGTTTTACAGGGGATACTGAAGCTTTCTTT.

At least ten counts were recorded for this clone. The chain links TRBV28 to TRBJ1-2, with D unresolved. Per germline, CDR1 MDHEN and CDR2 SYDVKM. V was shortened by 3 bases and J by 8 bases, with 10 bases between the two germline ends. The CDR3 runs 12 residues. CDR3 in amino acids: CASSFNGKGYTF. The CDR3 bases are TGTGCCAGCAGTTTTAACGGGAAGGGCTACACCTTC.

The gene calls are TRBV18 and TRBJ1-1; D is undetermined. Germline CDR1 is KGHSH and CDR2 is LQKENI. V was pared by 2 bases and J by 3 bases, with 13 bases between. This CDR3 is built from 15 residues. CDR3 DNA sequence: TGTGCCAGCTCACCATTTGGCACCAAGGACACTGAAGCTTTCTTT. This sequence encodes CASSPFGTKDTEAFF.

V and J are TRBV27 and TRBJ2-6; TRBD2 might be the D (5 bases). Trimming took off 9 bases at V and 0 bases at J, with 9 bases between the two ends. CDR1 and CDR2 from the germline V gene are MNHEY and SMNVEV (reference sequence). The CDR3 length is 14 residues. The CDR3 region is CASRGYSGANVLTF. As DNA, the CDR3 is TGTGCCAGTCGAGGGTACTCTGGGGCCAACGTCCTGACTTTC.

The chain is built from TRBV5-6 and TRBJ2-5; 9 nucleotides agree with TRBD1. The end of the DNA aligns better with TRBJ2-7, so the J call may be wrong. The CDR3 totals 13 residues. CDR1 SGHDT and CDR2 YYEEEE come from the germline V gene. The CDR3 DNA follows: TGTGCCAGTGCCCGGGACAGGGCCAACGAGCAGTACTTC. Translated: CASARDRANEQYF.